This T cell receptor (beta chain) emerged from a study of shared clonotypes between healthy human individuals. Study conclusions and caveats: Naive CD4 clonotypes were shared across several donors at 4.5% to 6%. On the whole, naive subsets had larger estimated richness than memory subsets had.

Produced via immunoSEQ multiplex PCR; TCRdb's table is partial and in-frame only. The sample lists around 1,000,000 clones; approximately 75% were seen once. CDR1 is SNHLY and CDR2 is FYNNEI in the germline V gene. Unmatched junction bases numbered 8, after V lost 6 bases and J lost 6 bases. CDR3 length equals 14 residues. CD4+ cell separation produced CD45RA+ naive and CD45RA-negative memory subsets. A word on this clone: Its antigen is undetermined. A read error is likely here: a far larger clone is one base away. The identical CDR3 is also encoded by other nucleotide sequences in the sample.

The chain employs TRBV2 and TRBJ1-5, with 7 nucleotides matching TRBD1. Sequences were obtained from memory CD4+ T cells from PBMCs. Regarding subset: CD45RA-negative fraction. This receptor was identified in a man aged 18 to 35 in good health. Some clones in this sample may be carry-over from other donors' samples. CDR3 sequence: CASSPGGEAQPQHF. Here the CDR3 DNA reads TGTGCCAGCAGCCCAGGGGGGGAGGCTCAGCCCCAGCATTTT.